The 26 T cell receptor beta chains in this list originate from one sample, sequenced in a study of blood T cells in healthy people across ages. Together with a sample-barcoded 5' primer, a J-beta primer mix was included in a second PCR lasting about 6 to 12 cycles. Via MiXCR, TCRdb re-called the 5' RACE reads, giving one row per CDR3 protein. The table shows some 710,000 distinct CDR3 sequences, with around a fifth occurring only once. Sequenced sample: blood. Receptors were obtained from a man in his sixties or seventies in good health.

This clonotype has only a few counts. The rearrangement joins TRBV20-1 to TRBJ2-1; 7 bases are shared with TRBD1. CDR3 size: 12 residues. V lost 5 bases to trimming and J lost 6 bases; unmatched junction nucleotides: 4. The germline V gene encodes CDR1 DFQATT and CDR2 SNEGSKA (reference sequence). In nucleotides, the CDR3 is TGCAGTGCTGACAGGGCGGGCAATGAGCAGTTCTTC. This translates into CSADRAGNEQFF.

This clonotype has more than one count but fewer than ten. The chain's CDR3 is CASSVNRFSGGEYEQFF. CDR3 nucleotide sequence: TGTGCCAGCAGCGTGAATCGGTTCTCAGGGGGGGAATATGAGCAGTTCTTC. The chain recombines TRBV9 with TRBJ2-1; D is tentatively TRBD1 or TRBD2 (7 bases each). CDR3 size: 17 residues. Germline CDR1 and CDR2: SGDLS and YYNGEE. The ends were cut back, 2 bases at V and 8 bases at J, with 23 bases in the middle.

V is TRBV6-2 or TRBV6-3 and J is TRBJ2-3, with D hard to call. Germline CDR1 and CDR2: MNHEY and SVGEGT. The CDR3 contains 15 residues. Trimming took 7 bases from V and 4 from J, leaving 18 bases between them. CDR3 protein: CASTLSSPGADTQYF. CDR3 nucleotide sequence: TGTGCCAGCACCCTATCCTCTCCTGGGGCAGATACGCAGTATTTT.

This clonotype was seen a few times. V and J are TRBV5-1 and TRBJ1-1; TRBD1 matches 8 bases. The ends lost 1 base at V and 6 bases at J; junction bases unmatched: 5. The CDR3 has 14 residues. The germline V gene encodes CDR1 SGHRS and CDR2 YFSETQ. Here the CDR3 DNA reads TGCGCCAGCAGCTTGAGGGCAGGGGGCTCTGAAGCTTTCTTT. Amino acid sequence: CASSLRAGGSEAFF.

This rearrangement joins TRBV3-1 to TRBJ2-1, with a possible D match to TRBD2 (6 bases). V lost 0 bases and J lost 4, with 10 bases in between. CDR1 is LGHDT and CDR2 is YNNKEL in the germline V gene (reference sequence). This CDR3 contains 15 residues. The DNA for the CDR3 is TGTGCCAGCAGCCAAGACCCGGGACTGTACAATGAGCAGTTCTTC. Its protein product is CASSQDPGLYNEQFF.

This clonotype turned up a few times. The CDR3 DNA reads as TGTGCCAGCAGAGCCCCTTCATCGGGACTTGAAAACATTCAGTACTTC. Amino acids: CASRAPSSGLENIQYF. V and J are TRBV6-1 and TRBJ2-4; TRBD2 is a possible D gene (6 bases). The CDR3 is 16 amino acids. Germline V CDR1 and CDR2: MNHNS, SASEGT. Trimming removed 6 bases from V and 5 bases from J, with 20 bases in between.

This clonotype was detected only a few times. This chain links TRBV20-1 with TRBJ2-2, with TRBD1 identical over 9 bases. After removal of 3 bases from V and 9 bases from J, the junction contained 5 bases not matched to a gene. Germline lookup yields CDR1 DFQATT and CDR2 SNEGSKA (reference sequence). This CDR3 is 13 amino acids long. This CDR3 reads CSARGQGLRELFF. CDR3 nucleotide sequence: TGCAGTGCTAGGGGACAGGGACTCAGGGAGCTGTTTTTT.

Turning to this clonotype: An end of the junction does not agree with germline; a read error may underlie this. CDR3 bases: TGTGCCAGCAGCGAAGCGGCAGATACGCAGTATTTT. Its translation is CASSEAADTQYF. The chain combines TRBV6-1 with TRBJ2-3; weak D call: TRBD2 (5 bases). Germline V gene lookup returns CDR1 MNHNS and CDR2 SASEGT. This CDR3 comprises 12 residues.

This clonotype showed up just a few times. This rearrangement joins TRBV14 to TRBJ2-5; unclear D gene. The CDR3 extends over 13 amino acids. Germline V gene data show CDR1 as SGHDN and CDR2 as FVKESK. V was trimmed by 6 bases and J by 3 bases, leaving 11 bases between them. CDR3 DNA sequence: TGTGCCAGCAGAAAACAGCAAGAAGAGACCCAGTACTTC. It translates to CASRKQQEETQYF.

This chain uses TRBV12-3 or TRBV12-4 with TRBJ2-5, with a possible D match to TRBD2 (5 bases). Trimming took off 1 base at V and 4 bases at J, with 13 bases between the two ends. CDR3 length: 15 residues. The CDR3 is CASSLEGGPPETQYF. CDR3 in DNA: TGTGCCAGCAGTTTAGAGGGCGGGCCTCCAGAGACCCAGTACTTC.

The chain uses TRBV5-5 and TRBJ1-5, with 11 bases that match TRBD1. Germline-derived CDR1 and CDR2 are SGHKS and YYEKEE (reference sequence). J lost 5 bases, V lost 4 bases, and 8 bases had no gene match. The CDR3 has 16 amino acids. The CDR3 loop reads CASSTLTGQGDQPQHF. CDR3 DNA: TGTGCCAGCAGCACTTTAACGGGACAGGGGGATCAGCCCCAGCATTTT.

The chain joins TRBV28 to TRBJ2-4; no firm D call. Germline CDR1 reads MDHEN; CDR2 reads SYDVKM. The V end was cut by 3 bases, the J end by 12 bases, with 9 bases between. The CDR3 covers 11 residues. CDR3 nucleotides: TGTGCCAGCAGTTTTGGCCTCTCTCAGTACTTC. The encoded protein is CASSFGLSQYF.

The CDR3 protein is CASKGQVNSYEQYF. DNA of the CDR3: TGTGCCAGCAAGGGACAGGTCAACTCCTACGAGCAGTACTTC. The chain carries TRBV12-3 or TRBV12-4 and TRBJ2-7; TRBD1 matches at 8 bases. This CDR3 is built from 14 residues. J gave up 0 bases and V 7 bases, and 5 bases lay outside the gene matches.

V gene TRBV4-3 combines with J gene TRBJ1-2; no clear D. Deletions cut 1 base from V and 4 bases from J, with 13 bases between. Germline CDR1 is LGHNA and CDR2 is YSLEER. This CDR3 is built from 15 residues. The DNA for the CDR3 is TGCGCCAGCAGCCAAGGCACTTATACAGCCTATGGCTACACCTTC. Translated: CASSQGTYTAYGYTF.

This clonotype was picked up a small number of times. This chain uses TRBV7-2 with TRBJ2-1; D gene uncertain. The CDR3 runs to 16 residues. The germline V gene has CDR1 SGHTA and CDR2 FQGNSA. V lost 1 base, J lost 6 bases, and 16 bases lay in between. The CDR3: CASSLGGSPVINEQFF. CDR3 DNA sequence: TGTGCCAGCAGCTTAGGGGGTAGCCCAGTGATCAATGAGCAGTTCTTC. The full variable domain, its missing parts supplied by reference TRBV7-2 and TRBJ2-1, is GAGVSQSPSNKVTEKGKDVELRCDPISGHTALYWYRQSLGQGLEFLIYFQGNSAPDKSGLPSDRFSAERTGGSVSTLTIQRTQQEDSAVYLCASSLGGSPVINEQFFGPGTRLTVL.

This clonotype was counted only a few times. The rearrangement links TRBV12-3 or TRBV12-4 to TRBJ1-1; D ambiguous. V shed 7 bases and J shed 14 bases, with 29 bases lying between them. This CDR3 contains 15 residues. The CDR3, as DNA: TGTGCCAGCAACTTTTCTTTTTCGTCTCGGTCACCTTACTTCTTT. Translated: CASNFSFSSRSPYFF.

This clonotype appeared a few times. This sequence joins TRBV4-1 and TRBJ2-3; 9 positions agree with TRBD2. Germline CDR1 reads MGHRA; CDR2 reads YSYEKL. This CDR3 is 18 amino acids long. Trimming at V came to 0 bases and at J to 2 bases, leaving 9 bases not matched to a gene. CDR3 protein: CASSQEWLAGTSTDTQYF. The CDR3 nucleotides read TGCGCCAGCAGCCAAGAATGGCTAGCGGGGACCTCCACAGATACGCAGTATTTT.

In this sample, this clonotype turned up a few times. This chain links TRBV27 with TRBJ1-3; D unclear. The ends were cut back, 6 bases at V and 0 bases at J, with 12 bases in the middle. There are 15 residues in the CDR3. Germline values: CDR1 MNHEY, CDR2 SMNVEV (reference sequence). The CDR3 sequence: CASRRGLHSGNTIYF. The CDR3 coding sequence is TGTGCCAGCAGACGTGGCCTCCACTCTGGAAACACCATATATTTT.

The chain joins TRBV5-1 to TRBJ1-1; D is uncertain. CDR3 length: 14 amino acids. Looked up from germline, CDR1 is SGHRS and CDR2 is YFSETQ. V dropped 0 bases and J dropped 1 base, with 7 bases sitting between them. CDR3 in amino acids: CASSLDGSNTEAFF. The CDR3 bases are TGCGCCAGCAGCTTGGACGGATCGAACACTGAAGCTTTCTTT.

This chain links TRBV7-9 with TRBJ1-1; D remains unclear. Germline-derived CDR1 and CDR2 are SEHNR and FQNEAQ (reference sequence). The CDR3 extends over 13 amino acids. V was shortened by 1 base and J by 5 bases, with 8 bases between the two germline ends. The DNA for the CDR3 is TGTGCCAGCAGCTTAGTCACGGGGACTGAAGCTTTCTTT. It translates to CASSLVTGTEAFF.

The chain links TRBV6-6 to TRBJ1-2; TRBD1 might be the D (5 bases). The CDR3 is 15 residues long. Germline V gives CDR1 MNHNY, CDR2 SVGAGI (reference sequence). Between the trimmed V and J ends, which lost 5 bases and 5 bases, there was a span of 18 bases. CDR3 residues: CASSDGTDLGYGYTF. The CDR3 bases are TGTGCCAGCAGTGACGGGACCGACCTCGGGTATGGCTACACCTTC.

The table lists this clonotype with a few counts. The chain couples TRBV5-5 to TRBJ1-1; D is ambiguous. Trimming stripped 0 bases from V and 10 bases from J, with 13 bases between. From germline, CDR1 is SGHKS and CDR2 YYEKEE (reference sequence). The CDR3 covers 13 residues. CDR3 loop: CASSLESEGGAFF. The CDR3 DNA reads TGTGCCAGCAGCTTGGAGAGTGAGGGTGGAGCTTTCTTT.

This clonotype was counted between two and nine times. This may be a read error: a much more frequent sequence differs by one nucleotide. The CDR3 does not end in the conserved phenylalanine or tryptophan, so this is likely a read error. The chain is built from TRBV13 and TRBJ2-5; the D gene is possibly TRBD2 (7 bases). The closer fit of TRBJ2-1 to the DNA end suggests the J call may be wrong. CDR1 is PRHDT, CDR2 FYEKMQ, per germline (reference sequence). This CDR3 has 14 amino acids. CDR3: CASSLGGGGGEQFV. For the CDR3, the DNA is TGTGCCAGCAGCTTAGGCGGGGGAGGGGGTGAGCAGTTCGTC.

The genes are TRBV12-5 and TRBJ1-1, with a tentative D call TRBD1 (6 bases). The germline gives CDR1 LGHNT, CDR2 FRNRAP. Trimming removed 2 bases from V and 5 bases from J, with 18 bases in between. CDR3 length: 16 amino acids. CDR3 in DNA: TGTGCTAGTGGTTTGCCCCTCCAGGGGAGGTGGACTGAAGCTTTCTTT. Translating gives CASGLPLQGRWTEAFF.

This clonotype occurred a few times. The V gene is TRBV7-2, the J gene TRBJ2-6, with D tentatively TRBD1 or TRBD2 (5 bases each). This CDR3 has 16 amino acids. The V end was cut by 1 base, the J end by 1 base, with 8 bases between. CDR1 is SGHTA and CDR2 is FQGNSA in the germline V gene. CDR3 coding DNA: TGTGCCAGCAGCTTAGGGGGGTATTCTGGGGCCAACGTCCTGACTTTC. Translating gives CASSLGGYSGANVLTF.

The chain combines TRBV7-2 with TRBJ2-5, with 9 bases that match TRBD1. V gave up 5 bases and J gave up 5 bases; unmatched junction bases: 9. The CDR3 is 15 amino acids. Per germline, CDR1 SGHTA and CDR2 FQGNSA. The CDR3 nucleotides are TGTGCCAGCAGCCAACAGACAGGGGGTCTGGAGACCCAGTACTTC. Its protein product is CASSQQTGGLETQYF.